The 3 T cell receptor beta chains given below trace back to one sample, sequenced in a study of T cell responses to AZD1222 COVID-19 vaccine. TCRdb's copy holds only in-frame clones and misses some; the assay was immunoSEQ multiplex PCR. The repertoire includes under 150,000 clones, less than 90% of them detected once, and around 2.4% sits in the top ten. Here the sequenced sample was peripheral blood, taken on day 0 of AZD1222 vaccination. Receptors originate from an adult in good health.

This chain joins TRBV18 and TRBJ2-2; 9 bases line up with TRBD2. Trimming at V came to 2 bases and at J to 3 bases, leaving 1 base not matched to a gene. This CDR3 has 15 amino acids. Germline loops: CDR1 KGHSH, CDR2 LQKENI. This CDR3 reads CASSPTSGYTGELFF. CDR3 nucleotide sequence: TGTGCCAGCTCACCAACTAGCGGGTACACCGGGGAGCTGTTTTTT. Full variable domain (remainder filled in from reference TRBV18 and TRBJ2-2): NAGVMQNPRHLVRRRGQEARLRCSPMKGHSHVYWYRQLPEEGLKFMVYLQKENIIDESGMPKERFSAEFPKEGPSILRIQQVVRGDSAAYFCASSPTSGYTGELFFGEGSRLTVL.

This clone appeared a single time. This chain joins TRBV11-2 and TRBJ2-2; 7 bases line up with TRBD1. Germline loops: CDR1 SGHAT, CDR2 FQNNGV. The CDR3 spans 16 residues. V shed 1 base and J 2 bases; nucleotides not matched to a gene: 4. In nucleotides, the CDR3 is TGTGCCAGCAGCTTAGGTCAGGGGGTTAACACCGGGGAGCTGTTTTTT. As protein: CASSLGQGVNTGELFF. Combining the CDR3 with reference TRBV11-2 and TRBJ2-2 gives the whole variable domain EAGVAQSPRYKIIEKRQSVAFWCNPISGHATLYWYQQILGQGPKLLIQFQNNGVVDDSQLPKDRFSAERLKGVDSTLKIQPAKLEDSAVYLCASSLGQGVNTGELFFGEGSRLTVL.

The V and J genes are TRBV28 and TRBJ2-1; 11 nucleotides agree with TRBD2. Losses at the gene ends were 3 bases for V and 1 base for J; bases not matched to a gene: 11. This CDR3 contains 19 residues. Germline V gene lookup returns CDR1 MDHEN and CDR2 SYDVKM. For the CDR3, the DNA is TGTGCCAGCAGTTTTATCGGTAGCGGGAGGGTAAAGTCCTACAATGAGCAGTTCTTC. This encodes CASSFIGSGRVKSYNEQFF.